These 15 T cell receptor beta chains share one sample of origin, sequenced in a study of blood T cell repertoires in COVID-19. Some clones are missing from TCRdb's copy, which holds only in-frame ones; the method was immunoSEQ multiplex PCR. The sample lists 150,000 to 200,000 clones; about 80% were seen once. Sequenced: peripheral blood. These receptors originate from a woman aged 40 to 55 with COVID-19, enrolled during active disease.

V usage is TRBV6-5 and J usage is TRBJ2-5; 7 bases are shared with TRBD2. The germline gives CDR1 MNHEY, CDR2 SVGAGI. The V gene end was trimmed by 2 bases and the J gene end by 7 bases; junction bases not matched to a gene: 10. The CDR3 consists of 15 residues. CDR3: CASSYAAGWEGTQYF. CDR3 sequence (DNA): TGTGCCAGCAGTTACGCTGCGGGATGGGAGGGGACCCAGTACTTC.

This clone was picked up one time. CDR3 coding DNA: TGTGCCAGCAGCTCCCCTCCAGCCGGGACAGGGCTAACAGATACGCAGTATTTT. Translating gives CASSSPPAGTGLTDTQYF. The V call is TRBV28, the J call TRBJ2-3, with 9 bases fitting TRBD1. V gave up 6 bases and J gave up 3 bases; unmatched junction bases: 16. The CDR3 contains 18 residues. Germline V CDR1 and CDR2: MDHEN, SYDVKM.

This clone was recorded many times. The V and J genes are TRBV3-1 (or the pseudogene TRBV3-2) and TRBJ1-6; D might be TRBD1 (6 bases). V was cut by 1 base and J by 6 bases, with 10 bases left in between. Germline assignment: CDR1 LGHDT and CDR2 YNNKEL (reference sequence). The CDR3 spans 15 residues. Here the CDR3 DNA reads TGTGCCAGCAGCCAAGTAGGGGGGGGTAATTCACCCCTCCACTTT. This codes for CASSQVGGGNSPLHF.

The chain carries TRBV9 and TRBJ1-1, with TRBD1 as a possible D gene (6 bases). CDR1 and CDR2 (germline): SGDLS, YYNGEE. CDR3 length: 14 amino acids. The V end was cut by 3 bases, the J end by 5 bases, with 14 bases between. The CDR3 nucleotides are TGTGCCAGCAGCGCCTTACAGGGATCTACTGAAGCTTTCTTT. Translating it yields CASSALQGSTEAFF.

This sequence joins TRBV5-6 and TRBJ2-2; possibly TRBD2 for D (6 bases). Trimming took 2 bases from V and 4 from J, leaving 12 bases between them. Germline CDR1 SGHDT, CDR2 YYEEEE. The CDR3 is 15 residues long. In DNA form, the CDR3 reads TGTGCCAGCAGCTTCGTCGGGAGACCCACCGGGGAGCTGTTTTTT. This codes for CASSFVGRPTGELFF.

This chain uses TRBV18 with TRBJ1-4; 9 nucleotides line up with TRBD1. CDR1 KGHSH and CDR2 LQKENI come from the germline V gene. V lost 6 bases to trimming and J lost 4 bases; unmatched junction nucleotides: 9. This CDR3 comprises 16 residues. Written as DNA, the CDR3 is TGTGCCAGCTCGCTACTCACAGGGGGCGGTAATGAAAAACTGTTTTTT. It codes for CASSLLTGGGNEKLFF.

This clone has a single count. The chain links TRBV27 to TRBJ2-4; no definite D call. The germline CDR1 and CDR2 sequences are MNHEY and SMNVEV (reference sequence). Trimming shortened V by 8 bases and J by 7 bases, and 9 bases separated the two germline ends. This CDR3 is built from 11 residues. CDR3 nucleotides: TGTGCCAGCGGCGGTTCGAACATTCAGTACTTC. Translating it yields CASGGSNIQYF.

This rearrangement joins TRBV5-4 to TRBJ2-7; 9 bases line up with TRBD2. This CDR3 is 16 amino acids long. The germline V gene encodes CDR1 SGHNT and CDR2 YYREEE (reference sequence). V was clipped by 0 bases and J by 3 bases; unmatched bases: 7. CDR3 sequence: CASSLAVGSGGYEQYF. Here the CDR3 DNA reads TGTGCCAGCAGCTTGGCCGTAGGTAGCGGGGGCTACGAGCAGTACTTC. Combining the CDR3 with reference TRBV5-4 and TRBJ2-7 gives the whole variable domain ETGVTQSPTHLIKTRGQQVTLRCSSQSGHNTVSWYQQALGQGPQFIFQYYREEENGRGNFPPRFSGLQFPNYSSELNVNALELDDSALYLCASSLAVGSGGYEQYFGPGTRLTVT.

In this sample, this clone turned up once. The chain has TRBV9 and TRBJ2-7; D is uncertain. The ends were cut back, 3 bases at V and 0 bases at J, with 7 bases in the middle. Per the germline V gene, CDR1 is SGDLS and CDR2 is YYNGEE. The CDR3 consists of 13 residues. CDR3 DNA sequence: TGTGCCAGCAGCGCACAGCCCTCCTACGAGCAGTACTTC. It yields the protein CASSAQPSYEQYF.

The DNA of the CDR3 is TGTGCCAGCAGAGTTGGCTCCGACTATGGCTACACCTTC. Translating gives CASRVGSDYGYTF. This chain links TRBV28 with TRBJ1-2; D gene ambiguous. With 6 bases removed from V and 3 bases from J, the gap between germline ends came to 11 bases. The CDR3 is made up of 13 amino acids. From germline, CDR1 is MDHEN and CDR2 SYDVKM.

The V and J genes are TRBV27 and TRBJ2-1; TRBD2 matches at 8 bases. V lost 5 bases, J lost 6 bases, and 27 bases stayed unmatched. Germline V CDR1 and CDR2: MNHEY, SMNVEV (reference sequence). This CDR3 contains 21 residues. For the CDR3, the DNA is TGTGCCAGCAGTCCCAATTCCCTCCTCGGGGGAGCGGGAGACTCAAGCAATGAGCAGTTCTTC. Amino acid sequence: CASSPNSLLGGAGDSSNEQFF.

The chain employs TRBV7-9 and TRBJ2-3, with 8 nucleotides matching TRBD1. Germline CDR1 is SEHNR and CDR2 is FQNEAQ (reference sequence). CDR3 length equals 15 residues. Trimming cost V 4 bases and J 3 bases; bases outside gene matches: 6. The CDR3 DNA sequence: TGTGCCAGCAGCTACAGACAGGGGTTGACAGATACGCAGTATTTT. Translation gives CASSYRQGLTDTQYF.

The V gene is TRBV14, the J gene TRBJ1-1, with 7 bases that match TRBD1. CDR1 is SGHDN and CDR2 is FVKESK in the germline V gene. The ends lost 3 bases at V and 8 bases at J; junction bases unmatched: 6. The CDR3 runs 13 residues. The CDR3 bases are TGTGCCAGCAGCCAGTACAGGGGCGTGGAAGCTTTCTTT. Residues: CASSQYRGVEAFF.

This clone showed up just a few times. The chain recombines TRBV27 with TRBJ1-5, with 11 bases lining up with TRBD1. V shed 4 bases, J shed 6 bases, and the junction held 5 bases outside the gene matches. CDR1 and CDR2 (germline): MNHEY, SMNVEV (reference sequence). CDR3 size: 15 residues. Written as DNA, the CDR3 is TGTGCCAGCAGTTCCGGACAGGGGGCGCGTCAGCCCCAGCATTTT. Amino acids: CASSSGQGARQPQHF.

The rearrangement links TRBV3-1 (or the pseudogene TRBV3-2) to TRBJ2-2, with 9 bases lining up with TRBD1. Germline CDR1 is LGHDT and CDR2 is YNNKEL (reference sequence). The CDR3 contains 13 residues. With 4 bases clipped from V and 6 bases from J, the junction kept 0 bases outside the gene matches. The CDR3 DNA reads TGTGCCAGCAGCCGACAGGGGGCCGGGGAGCTGTTTTTT. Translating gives CASSRQGAGELFF.